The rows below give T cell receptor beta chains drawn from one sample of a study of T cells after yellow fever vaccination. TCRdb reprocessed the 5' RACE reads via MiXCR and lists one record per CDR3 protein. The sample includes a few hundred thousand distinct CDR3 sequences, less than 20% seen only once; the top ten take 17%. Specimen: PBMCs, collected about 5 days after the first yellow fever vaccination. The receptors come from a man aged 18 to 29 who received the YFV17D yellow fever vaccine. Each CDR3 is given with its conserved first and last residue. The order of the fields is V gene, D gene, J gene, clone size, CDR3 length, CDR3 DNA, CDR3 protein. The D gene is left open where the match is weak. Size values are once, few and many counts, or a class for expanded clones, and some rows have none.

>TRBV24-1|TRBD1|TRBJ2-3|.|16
TGTGCCACCAGTGATTGGACAGGGGGCGACGCAGATACGCAGTATTTT
CATSDWTGGDADTQYF
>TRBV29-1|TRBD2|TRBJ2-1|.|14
TGCAGCGTTGATAGGACTAGCGATGGCGGTGAGCAGTTCTTC
CSVDRTSDGGEQFF
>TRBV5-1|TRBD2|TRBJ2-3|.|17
TGCGCCAGCAGCCAGAGGGCTAGCGGGGGAAACACAGATACGCAGTATTTT
CASSQRASGGNTDTQYF
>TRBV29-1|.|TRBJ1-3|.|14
TGCAGCGTTGTCCCGGGGGTCCCTGGAAACACCATATATTTT
CSVVPGVPGNTIYF
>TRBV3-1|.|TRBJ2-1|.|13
TGTGCCAGCACCTTCGGCAGGGCCGCTGAGCAGTTCTTC
CASTFGRAAEQFF
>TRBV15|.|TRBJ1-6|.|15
TGTGCCACCAGCGCAGGAGACTATTATAATTCACCCCTCCACTTT
CATSAGDYYNSPLHF
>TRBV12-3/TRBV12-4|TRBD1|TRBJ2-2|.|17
TGTGCCAGCAGTCCCCTCTCGGGACAGGGGGGCACCGGGGAGCTGTTTTTT
CASSPLSGQGGTGELFF
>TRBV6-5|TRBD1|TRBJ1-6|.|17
TGTGCCAGCAGTTACTCGAGAATCGGGACAGGGAATTCACCCCTCCACTTT
CASSYSRIGTGNSPLHF
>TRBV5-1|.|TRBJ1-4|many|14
TGCGCCAGCAGCTGGGGGAGCCAAAATGAAAAACTGTTTTTT
CASSWGSQNEKLFF
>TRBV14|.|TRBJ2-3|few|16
TGTGCCAGCAGCCAAGATTGGGCCAGGAGCACAGATACGCAGTATTTT
CASSQDWARSTDTQYF
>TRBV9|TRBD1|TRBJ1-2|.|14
TGTGCCAGCAGCGGAACAGGGGTAGGCTATGGCTACACCTTC
CASSGTGVGYGYTF
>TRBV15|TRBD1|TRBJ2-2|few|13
TGTGCCACGCCGGGACAGGGGAACGGGGAGCTGTTTTTT
CATPGQGNGELFF
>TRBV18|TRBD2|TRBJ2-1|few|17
TGTGCCAGCTCACTAGCGGGGACTAGCCGGACCTACAATGAGCAGTTCTTC
CASSLAGTSRTYNEQFF